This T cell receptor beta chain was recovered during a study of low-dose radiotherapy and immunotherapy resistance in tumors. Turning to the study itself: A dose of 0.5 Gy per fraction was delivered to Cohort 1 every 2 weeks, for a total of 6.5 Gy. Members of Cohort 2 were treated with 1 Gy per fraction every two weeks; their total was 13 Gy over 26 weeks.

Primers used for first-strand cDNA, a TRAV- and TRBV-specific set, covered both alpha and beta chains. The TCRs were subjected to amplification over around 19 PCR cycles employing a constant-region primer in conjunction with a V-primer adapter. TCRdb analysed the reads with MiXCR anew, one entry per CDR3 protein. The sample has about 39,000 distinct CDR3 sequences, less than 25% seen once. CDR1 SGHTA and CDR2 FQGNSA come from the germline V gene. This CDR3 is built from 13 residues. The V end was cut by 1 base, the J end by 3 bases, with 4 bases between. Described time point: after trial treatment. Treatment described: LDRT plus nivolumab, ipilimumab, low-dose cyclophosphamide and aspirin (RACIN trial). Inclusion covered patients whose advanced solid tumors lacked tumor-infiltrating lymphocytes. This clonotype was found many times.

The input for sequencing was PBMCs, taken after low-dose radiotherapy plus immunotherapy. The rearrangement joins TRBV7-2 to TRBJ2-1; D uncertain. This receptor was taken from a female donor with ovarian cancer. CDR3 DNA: TGTGCCAGCAGCTTAGGCCGCTACAATGAGCAGTTCTTC. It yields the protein CASSLGRYNEQFF.